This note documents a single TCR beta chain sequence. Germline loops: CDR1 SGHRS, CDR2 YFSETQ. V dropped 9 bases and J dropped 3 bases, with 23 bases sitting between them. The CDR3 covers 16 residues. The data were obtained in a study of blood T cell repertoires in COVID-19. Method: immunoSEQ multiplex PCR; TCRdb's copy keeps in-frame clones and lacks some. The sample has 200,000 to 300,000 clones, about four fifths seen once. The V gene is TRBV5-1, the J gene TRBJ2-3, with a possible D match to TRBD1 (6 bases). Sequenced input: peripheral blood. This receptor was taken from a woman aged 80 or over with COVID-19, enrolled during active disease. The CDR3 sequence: CATRLGEQGFTDTQYF. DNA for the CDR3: TGCGCCACCAGGCTCGGGGAACAGGGTTTTACAGATACGCAGTATTTT. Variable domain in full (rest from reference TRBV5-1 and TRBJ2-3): KAGVTQTPRYLIKTRGQQVTLSCSPISGHRSVSWYQQTPGQGLQFLFEYFSETQRNKGNFPGRFSGRQFSNSRSEMNVSTLELGDSALYLCATRLGEQGFTDTQYFGPGTRLTVL.